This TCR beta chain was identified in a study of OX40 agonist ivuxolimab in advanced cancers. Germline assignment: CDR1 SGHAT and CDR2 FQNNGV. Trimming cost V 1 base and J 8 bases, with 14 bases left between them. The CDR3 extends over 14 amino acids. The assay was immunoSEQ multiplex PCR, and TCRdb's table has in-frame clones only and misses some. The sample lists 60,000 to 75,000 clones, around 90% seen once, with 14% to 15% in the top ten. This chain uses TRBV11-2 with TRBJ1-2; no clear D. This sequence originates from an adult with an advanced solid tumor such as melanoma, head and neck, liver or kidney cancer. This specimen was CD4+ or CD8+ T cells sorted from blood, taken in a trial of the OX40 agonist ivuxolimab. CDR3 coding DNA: TGTGCCAGCAGCTTAGCGGTCAGGCAGGCGGGCTACACCTTC. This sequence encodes CASSLAVRQAGYTF.